What follows are 12 T cell receptor beta chains derived from one specimen sequenced in a study of blood T cell repertoires in COVID-19. Sequencing used immunoSEQ multiplex PCR; TCRdb keeps in-frame clones, though not all of them. Of about 130,000 clones in the sample, 70% to 85% are singletons; the top ten hold over 15%. Source material: peripheral blood. These receptors all come from a woman in her forties or fifties with acute or convalescent COVID-19.

This clone has just one count. CDR3: CASSEWGGSSSYEQYF. In DNA form, the CDR3 reads TGTGCCAGCAGTGAATGGGGGGGCTCAAGCTCCTACGAGCAGTACTTC. This chain links TRBV25-1 with TRBJ2-7; TRBD2 is a possible D gene (7 bases). Germline lookup yields CDR1 MGHDK and CDR2 SYGVNS. This CDR3 has 16 amino acids. Between the trimmed V and J ends, which lost 1 base and 0 bases, there was a span of 13 bases.

This chain connects TRBV12-3 or TRBV12-4 to TRBJ2-7; TRBD1 matches 8 bases. J was trimmed by 8 bases and V by 5 bases; bases with no gene match: 5. CDR3 size: 12 residues. CDR3 loop: CASSLGQGKQYF. Written as DNA, the CDR3 is TGTGCCAGCAGTCTAGGACAGGGTAAGCAGTACTTC.

V is TRBV24-1 and J is TRBJ2-2; 7 bases line up with TRBD1. Germline trimming cut 3 bases from V and 10 bases from J; bases unmatched to any gene: 4. CDR1 is KGHDR, CDR2 SFDVKD, per germline. This CDR3 spans 13 amino acids. The CDR3 region has the DNA TGTGCCACCAGTGATAACAGGGGTTTGGAGCTGTTTTTT. Its protein product is CATSDNRGLELFF.

This chain links TRBV4-2 with TRBJ2-5; 9 nucleotides line up with TRBD2. This CDR3 is built from 18 residues. CDR1 and CDR2 (germline): LGHNA, YNFKEQ. The V gene end was trimmed by 0 bases and the J gene end by 1 base; junction bases not matched to a gene: 9. CDR3 loop: CASSQEGATLAGQETQYF. CDR3 sequence (DNA): TGTGCCAGCAGCCAAGAGGGGGCCACACTAGCGGGCCAAGAGACCCAGTACTTC.

Worth noting for this clone: The sample carries other DNA sequences with the same CDR3. The chain combines TRBV27 with TRBJ2-6; tentative D call: TRBD1 (6 bases). From germline, CDR1 is MNHEY and CDR2 SMNVEV (reference sequence). V was shortened by 1 base and J by 1 base, with 14 bases between the two germline ends. The CDR3 is 18 amino acids. The CDR3 sequence is CASSLYGQKGSGANVLTF. The CDR3 nucleotides read TGTGCCAGCAGTTTATACGGACAGAAAGGTTCTGGGGCCAACGTCCTGACTTTC.

CDR3 sequence: CASSHTSLAKNIQYF. In DNA, the CDR3 is TGTGCCAGCAGCCATACTTCTTTAGCCAAAAACATTCAGTACTTC. The rearrangement links TRBV7-3 to TRBJ2-4; D remains unclear. CDR1 and CDR2 from the germline V gene are SGHTA and FQGTGA. V shed 5 bases and J shed 0 bases, with 11 bases lying between them. The CDR3 is 15 residues long.

The V call is TRBV7-9, the J call TRBJ1-5; D remains ambiguous. Trimming stripped 5 bases from V and 2 bases from J, with 7 bases between. This CDR3 has 13 amino acids. The germline gives CDR1 SEHNR, CDR2 FQNEAQ (reference sequence). CDR3 loop: CASSPGGNQPQHF. DNA of the CDR3: TGTGCCAGCAGCCCCGGAGGCAATCAGCCCCAGCATTTT.

The chain is built from TRBV19 and TRBJ1-5, with D tentatively TRBD1 (6 bases). The CDR3 extends over 15 amino acids. Germline CDR1 and CDR2: LNHDA and SQIVND (reference sequence). With 3 bases removed from V and 2 bases from J, the gap between germline ends came to 11 bases. CDR3 residues: CASSMGGPGNQPQHF. CDR3 bases: TGTGCCAGTAGTATGGGGGGGCCGGGCAATCAGCCCCAGCATTTT.

V and J are TRBV30 and TRBJ2-1; 12 bases agree with TRBD2. The V gene end was trimmed by 2 bases and the J gene end by 6 bases; junction bases not matched to a gene: 20. Germline loops: CDR1 GTSNPN, CDR2 SVGIG (reference sequence). The CDR3 has 20 amino acids. Here the CDR3 reads CAWSSRASGGASNLCNEQFF. In DNA, the CDR3 is TGTGCCTGGAGTTCAAGGGCTAGCGGGGGGGCCAGTAACCTCTGCAATGAGCAGTTCTTC.

This clone was detected only a few times. The V and J genes are TRBV10-2 and TRBJ2-7, with 8 bases matching TRBD2. The CDR3 sequence is 14 residues long. V lost 5 bases to trimming and J lost 2 bases; unmatched junction nucleotides: 5. Germline V gene data show CDR1 as WSHSY and CDR2 as SAAADI. DNA of the CDR3: TGCGCCAGCAGTAGCGGGGGCCTTACCTACGAGCAGTACTTC. Translation gives CASSSGGLTYEQYF.

The V call is TRBV11-2, the J call TRBJ2-6; the D is unclear. The CDR3 length is 18 residues. Germline CDR1 SGHAT, CDR2 FQNNGV. The V end was cut by 5 bases, the J end by 2 bases, with 19 bases between. The CDR3 spells CASSLWAANAPGANVLTF. In nucleotides, the CDR3 is TGTGCCAGCAGCCTATGGGCAGCCAACGCGCCTGGGGCCAACGTCCTGACTTTC.

The gene calls are TRBV14 and TRBJ1-4, with TRBD1 identical over 8 bases. The germline CDR1 and CDR2 sequences are SGHDN and FVKESK. The CDR3 runs 15 residues. J gave up 7 bases and V 0 bases, and 4 bases lay outside the gene matches. The CDR3 bases are TGTGCCAGCAGCCAAGATGTCAGGGGGCTTGAAAAACTGTTTTTT. Protein sequence: CASSQDVRGLEKLFF.